The clone carrying this TCR beta chain was seen a handful of times. Its antigen is still unknown. This specimen belongs to a study of T cell repertoires in cytomegalovirus infection. Turning to the study itself: Both CMV infection and a matching HLA type were indicated by public TCR beta signatures.

Study results and caveats: Ex vivo, HLA-C-restricted CMV-specific TCR beta clonotypes prevailed over the rest of the response. CMV carriers having the relevant HLA were flagged by cumulative public TCR beta family frequency.

MiXCR was run by TCRdb on the reads, yielding one entry per CDR3 protein. The table lists approximately 500,000 distinct CDR3 sequences, about 11% of them singletons. This sequence originates from a human donor in good health (CMV status not recorded). Some clones in this sample may be carry-over from other donors' samples. The sequencing input was PBMCs.

The CDR3 nucleotides read TGTGCCAGCAGCCCTGGACAGGGGGCTAAAGAGCAGTACTTC. Protein product: CASSPGQGAKEQYF. J is TRBJ2-7 and V is TRBV4-2, with TRBD1 matching 11 bases. J lost 7 bases, V lost 4 bases, and 6 bases had no gene match. Germline CDR1 reads LGHNA; CDR2 reads YNFKEQ. The CDR3 is made up of 14 amino acids.